The T cell receptor beta chain described here comes from a study of T cell repertoires in ileal Crohn's disease. This clone has only a few counts. Its antigen is unidentified. Sequencing was performed with immunoSEQ multiplex PCR; in TCRdb, only in-frame clones are kept and a portion is missing. The repertoire has 6,000 to 8,000 clones, 65% to 80% of them found once; the top ten carry nearly 3%. Study conclusions and caveats: Compared with CD4 T cells, sorted CD8 cells carried more expanded clones.

There are 13 residues in the CDR3. V shed 2 bases and J 7 bases; nucleotides not matched to a gene: 3. Germline assignment: CDR1 SGHRS and CDR2 YFSETQ. The sequenced material came from ileal tissue. The TCR originated in an adult with Crohn's disease. V and J are TRBV5-1 and TRBJ1-1; 9 bases match TRBD1. For the CDR3, the DNA is TGCGCCAGCAGCTTCGGACAGGGGCTTGAAGCTTTCTTT. The encoded protein is CASSFGQGLEAFF.